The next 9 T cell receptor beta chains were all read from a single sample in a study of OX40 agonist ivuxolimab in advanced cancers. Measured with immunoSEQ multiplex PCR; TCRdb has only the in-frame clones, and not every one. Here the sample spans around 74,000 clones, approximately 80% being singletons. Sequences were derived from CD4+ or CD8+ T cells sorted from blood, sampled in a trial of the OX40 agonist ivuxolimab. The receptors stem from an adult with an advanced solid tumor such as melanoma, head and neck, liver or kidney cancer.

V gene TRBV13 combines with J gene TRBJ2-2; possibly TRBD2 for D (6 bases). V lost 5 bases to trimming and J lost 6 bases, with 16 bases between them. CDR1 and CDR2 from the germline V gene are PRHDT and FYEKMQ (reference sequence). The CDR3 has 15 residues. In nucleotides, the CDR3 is TGTGCCAGCAGCCCACGCGGGGCGTCAGCCGGGGAGCTGTTTTTT. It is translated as CASSPRGASAGELFF.

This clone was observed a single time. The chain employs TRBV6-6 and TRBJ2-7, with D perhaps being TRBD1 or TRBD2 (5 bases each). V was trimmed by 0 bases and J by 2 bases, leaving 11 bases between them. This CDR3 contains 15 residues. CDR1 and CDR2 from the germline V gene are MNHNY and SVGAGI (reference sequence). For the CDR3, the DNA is TGTGCCAGCAGTTACTCGGGACCCGAGACCTACGAGCAGTACTTC. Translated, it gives CASSYSGPETYEQYF.

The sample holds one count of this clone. The CDR3 protein is CASSFFRGEQYF. CDR3 in DNA: TGTGCCAGCAGCTTTTTCCGGGGGGAGCAGTACTTC. The V and J genes are TRBV5-4 and TRBJ2-7; weak D call: TRBD2 (6 bases). From germline, CDR1 is SGHNT and CDR2 YYREEE (reference sequence). Trimming stripped 2 bases from V and 7 bases from J, with 10 bases between. This CDR3 has 12 amino acids.

The CDR3 region has the DNA TGTGCCAGCAGCTTGACGACACAGCCGTACGAGCAGTACTTC. This gives the protein CASSLTTQPYEQYF. V usage is TRBV5-4 and J usage is TRBJ2-7, with unresolved D. The CDR3 contains 14 residues. V lost 1 base to trimming and J lost 4 bases, with 12 bases between them. Germline-derived CDR1 and CDR2 are SGHNT and YYREEE (reference sequence).

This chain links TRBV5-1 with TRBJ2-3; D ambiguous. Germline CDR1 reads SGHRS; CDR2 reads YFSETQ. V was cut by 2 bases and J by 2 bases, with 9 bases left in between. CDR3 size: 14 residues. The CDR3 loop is CASSFGMNTDTQYF. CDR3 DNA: TGCGCCAGCAGCTTTGGAATGAACACAGATACGCAGTATTTT.

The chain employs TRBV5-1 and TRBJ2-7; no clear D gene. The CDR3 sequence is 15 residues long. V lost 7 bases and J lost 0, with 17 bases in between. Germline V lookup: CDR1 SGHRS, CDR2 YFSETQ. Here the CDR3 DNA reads TGCGCCAGCTCCCGGACGGCTGATAGCTCCTACGAGCAGTACTTC. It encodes CASSRTADSSYEQYF.

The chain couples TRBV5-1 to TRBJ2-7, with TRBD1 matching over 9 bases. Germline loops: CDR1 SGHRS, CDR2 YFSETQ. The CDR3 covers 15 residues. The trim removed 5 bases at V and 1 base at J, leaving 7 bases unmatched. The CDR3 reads CASSSGTGFSYEQYF. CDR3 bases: TGCGCCAGCAGTTCCGGGACAGGGTTTTCCTACGAGCAGTACTTC. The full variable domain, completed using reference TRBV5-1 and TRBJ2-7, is KAGVTQTPRYLIKTRGQQVTLSCSPISGHRSVSWYQQTPGQGLQFLFEYFSETQRNKGNFPGRFSGRQFSNSRSEMNVSTLELGDSALYLCASSSGTGFSYEQYFGPGTRLTVT.

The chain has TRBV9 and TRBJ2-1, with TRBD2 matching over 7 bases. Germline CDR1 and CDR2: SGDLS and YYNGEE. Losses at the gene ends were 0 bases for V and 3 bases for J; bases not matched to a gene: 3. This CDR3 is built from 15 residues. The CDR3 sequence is CASSVAGGLYNEQFF. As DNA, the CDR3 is TGTGCCAGCAGCGTAGCGGGGGGTCTCTACAATGAGCAGTTCTTC.

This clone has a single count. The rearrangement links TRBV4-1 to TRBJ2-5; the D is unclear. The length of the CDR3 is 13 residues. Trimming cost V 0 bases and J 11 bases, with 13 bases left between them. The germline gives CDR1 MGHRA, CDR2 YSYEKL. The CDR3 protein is CASSQDRSLQQYF. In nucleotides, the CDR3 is TGCGCCAGCAGCCAAGATCGTAGCCTTCAGCAGTACTTC.